Shown below are 13 T cell receptor beta chains from a single sample sequenced in a study of PD-1 blockade in classical Hodgkin lymphoma. TCRdb's table, derived via immunoSEQ multiplex PCR, lists solely in-frame clones and lacks some. The repertoire has 90,000 or so clones, around four fifths of them found once; the top ten carry roughly 10%. Time point indicated: cycle 4 day 1 (C4D1), after more than five weeks of nivolumab. Each and every patient relapsed after autologous stem cell transplantation, and patients got differing brentuximab vedotin exposure. Sequences were derived from peripheral blood mononuclear cells (PBMCs), sampled before the fourth cycle of nivolumab. Receptors were obtained from a human donor with classical Hodgkin lymphoma.

This clone was detected a few times. The chain is built from TRBV28 and TRBJ2-7, with 11 bases matching TRBD2. Germline values: CDR1 MDHEN, CDR2 SYDVKM. Unmatched junction bases numbered 12, after V lost 7 bases and J lost 4 bases. The CDR3 is 16 residues long. The CDR3 bases are TGTGCCAGCACCTTCGCCGGGACTAGCGGCTTATACGAGCAGTACTTC. Amino acids: CASTFAGTSGLYEQYF. The variable domain in full, with the rest retrieved from reference TRBV28 and TRBJ2-7, is DVKVTQSSRYLVKRTGEKVFLECVQDMDHENMFWYRQDPGLGLRLIYFSYDVKMKEKGDIPEGYSVSREKKERFSLILESASTNQTSMYLCASTFAGTSGLYEQYFGPGTRLTVT.

This sequence joins TRBV9 and TRBJ1-4; TRBD1 might be the D (5 bases). The CDR3 totals 14 residues. Between the trimmed V and J ends, which lost 0 bases and 7 bases, there was a span of 10 bases. Germline loops: CDR1 SGDLS, CDR2 YYNGEE. The CDR3 spells CASSVGQRSEKLFF. CDR3 nucleotides: TGTGCCAGCAGCGTAGGACAGAGGTCTGAAAAACTGTTTTTT.

The V call is TRBV18, the J call TRBJ2-4, with 7 bases that match TRBD1. Trimming took 6 bases from V and 3 from J; bases not matched to a gene: 5. CDR1 and CDR2 (germline): KGHSH, LQKENI. This CDR3 is built from 14 residues. The CDR3 bases are TGTGCCAGCTCCCTGGCAGGGGGCAAAAACATTCAGTACTTC. Protein: CASSLAGGKNIQYF.

The rearrangement joins TRBV2 to TRBJ2-3; TRBD2 is a possible D gene (5 bases). The CDR3 length is 14 residues. V lost 6 bases, J lost 5 bases, and 15 bases lay in between. CDR1 SNHLY and CDR2 FYNNEI come from the germline V gene. The DNA for the CDR3 is TGTGCCAGCAGATACGCGGAGGCCGTAGATACGCAGTATTTT. This sequence encodes CASRYAEAVDTQYF. The whole variable domain, remainder taken from reference TRBV2 and TRBJ2-3, is EPEVTQTPSHQVTQMGQEVILRCVPISNHLYFYWYRQILGQKVEFLVSFYNNEISEKSEIFDDQFSVERPDGSNFTLKIRSTKLEDSAMYFCASRYAEAVDTQYFGPGTRLTVL.

This clone was detected a few times. V is TRBV18 and J is TRBJ1-1, with a possible D match to TRBD1 (6 bases). There are 15 residues in the CDR3. Deletions cut 2 bases from V and 1 base from J, with 11 bases between. Germline V gene sequence: CDR1 KGHSH, CDR2 LQKENI. This CDR3 reads CASSPSSQGNTEAFF. CDR3 in DNA: TGTGCCAGCTCACCATCTTCACAGGGGAACACTGAAGCTTTCTTT.

In this sample, this clone turned up a few times. Other DNA sequences within the sample encode an identical CDR3. The V and J genes are TRBV7-2 and TRBJ2-3; D gene ambiguous. Per germline, CDR1 SGHTA and CDR2 FQGNSA. Between the trimmed V and J ends, which lost 3 bases and 0 bases, there was a span of 10 bases. The CDR3 length is 15 residues. The CDR3 DNA is TGTGCCAGCAGCTTGGTAGGGCTTAGCACAGATACGCAGTATTTT. Amino acids: CASSLVGLSTDTQYF.

This clone was observed a handful of times. The CDR3 coding sequence is TGTGCCAGCAGCTTAGACGGCGGGAGAGTTACCACGCAGTATTTT. Translated, it gives CASSLDGGRVTTQYF. J is TRBJ2-3 and V is TRBV7-9; TRBD2 matches at 7 bases. CDR3 length: 15 residues. Germline-derived CDR1 and CDR2 are SEHNR and FQNEAQ (reference sequence). With 1 base clipped from V and 9 bases from J, the junction kept 10 bases outside the gene matches.

The genes are TRBV9 and TRBJ2-1, with TRBD2 as a possible D gene (5 bases). Germline-derived CDR1 and CDR2 are SGDLS and YYNGEE. The CDR3 consists of 15 residues. V was cut by 6 bases and J by 2 bases, with 15 bases left in between. CDR3 coding DNA: TGTGCCAGCACCAATACGGAGGCCCCCTACAATGAGCAGTTCTTC. This sequence encodes CASTNTEAPYNEQFF.

The V gene is TRBV11-2, the J gene TRBJ1-2, with a tentative D call TRBD1 (5 bases). Germline CDR1 and CDR2: SGHAT and FQNNGV. This CDR3 has 15 amino acids. The ends were cut back, 2 bases at V and 4 bases at J, with 14 bases in the middle. The CDR3 region is CASSLLQGAGYGYTF. CDR3 bases: TGTGCCAGCAGCTTACTCCAGGGCGCGGGCTATGGCTACACCTTC.

J is TRBJ2-1 and V is TRBV19; 11 bases are a match to TRBD2. CDR3 length: 19 amino acids. Germline lookup yields CDR1 LNHDA and CDR2 SQIVND (reference sequence). Losses at the gene ends were 3 bases for V and 4 bases for J; bases not matched to a gene: 14. The CDR3 region is CASSMRGVTSGALYNEQFF. The CDR3 DNA reads TGTGCCAGTAGTATGAGGGGGGTGACTAGCGGGGCGCTATACAATGAGCAGTTCTTC.

V and J are TRBV4-1 and TRBJ1-2; 7 bases are a match to TRBD1. The V gene end was trimmed by 1 base and the J gene end by 4 bases; junction bases not matched to a gene: 9. Germline CDR1 and CDR2: MGHRA and YSYEKL. The CDR3 runs 16 residues. CDR3 sequence (DNA): TGCGCCAGCAGCCAAGCTCCAGGGGGGGCCCTCTATGGCTACACCTTC. Encoded protein: CASSQAPGGALYGYTF.

The chain links TRBV7-9 to TRBJ2-3; no definite D call. Germline V lookup: CDR1 SEHNR, CDR2 FQNEAQ (reference sequence). The CDR3 runs to 12 residues. V lost 6 bases and J lost 2, with 6 bases in between. In DNA, the CDR3 is TGTGCCAGCAGGCCAGACACAGATACGCAGTATTTT. Residues: CASRPDTDTQYF.

The chain recombines TRBV11-2 with TRBJ2-2; D is unclear. Trimming shortened V by 1 base and J by 0 bases, and 9 bases separated the two germline ends. Germline CDR1 SGHAT, CDR2 FQNNGV. The CDR3 extends over 16 amino acids. The CDR3 region is CASSLGEQANTGELFF. CDR3 nucleotides: TGTGCCAGCAGCTTAGGTGAGCAGGCGAACACCGGGGAGCTGTTTTTT.